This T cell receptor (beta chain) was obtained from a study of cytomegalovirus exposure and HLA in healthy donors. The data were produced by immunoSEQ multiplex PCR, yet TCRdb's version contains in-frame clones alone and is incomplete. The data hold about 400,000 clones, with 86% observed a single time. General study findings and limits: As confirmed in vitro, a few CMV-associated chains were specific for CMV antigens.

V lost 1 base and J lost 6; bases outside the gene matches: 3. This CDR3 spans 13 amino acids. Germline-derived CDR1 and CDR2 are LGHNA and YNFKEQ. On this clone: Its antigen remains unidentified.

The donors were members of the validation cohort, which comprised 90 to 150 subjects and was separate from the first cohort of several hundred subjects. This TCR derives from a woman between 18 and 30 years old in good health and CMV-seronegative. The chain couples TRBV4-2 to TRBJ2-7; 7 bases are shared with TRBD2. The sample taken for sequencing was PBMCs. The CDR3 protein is CASSQGGGGEQYF. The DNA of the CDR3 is TGTGCCAGCAGCCAAGGTGGGGGGGGCGAGCAGTACTTC.